What follows are 8 T cell receptor beta chains derived from one specimen sequenced in a study of blood T cell repertoires in COVID-19. Data came from immunoSEQ multiplex PCR; TCRdb stores just in-frame clones and leaves some out. The table lists about 240,000 clones, around 86% of them singletons. The sequenced sample was peripheral blood. The receptors stem from a man younger than 45 who had recovered from COVID-19.

The chain carries TRBV9 and TRBJ2-1, with a tentative D call TRBD1 (6 bases). Germline assignment: CDR1 SGDLS and CDR2 YYNGEE. The CDR3 loop spans 15 amino acids. V was cut by 0 bases and J by 5 bases, with 12 bases left in between. This CDR3 is CASSVVAGDHNEQFF. DNA of the CDR3: TGTGCCAGCAGCGTAGTGGCAGGGGATCACAATGAGCAGTTCTTC.

The rearrangement joins TRBV7-6 to TRBJ2-7; tentatively, D is TRBD2 (5 bases). The CDR3 has 15 amino acids. Deletions cut 5 bases from V and 5 bases from J, with 19 bases between. Germline V gives CDR1 SGHVS, CDR2 FNYEAQ. For the CDR3, the DNA is TGTGCCAGCAGCGTACGGGAAGGCCAGTTCCACGAGCAGTACTTC. This translates into CASSVREGQFHEQYF.

With respect to this clone: This same CDR3 is encoded by further DNA sequences in the sample. This chain connects TRBV3-1 (or the pseudogene TRBV3-2) to TRBJ1-6; 8 nucleotides match TRBD1. The CDR3 contains 13 residues. V dropped 4 bases and J dropped 7; count of bases not matched to a gene: 0. The V gene's germline CDR1 is LGHDT and CDR2 YNNKEL (reference sequence). The CDR3 is CASSRQGNSPLHF. CDR3 nucleotides: TGTGCCAGCAGCCGACAGGGGAATTCACCCCTCCACTTT.

V gene TRBV2 combines with J gene TRBJ1-5; D is unresolved. The CDR3 is 15 amino acids. Germline V CDR1 and CDR2: SNHLY, FYNNEI. With 8 bases removed from V and 1 base from J, the gap between germline ends came to 15 bases. This chain's CDR3 is CASVRDSPSNQPQHF. CDR3 sequence (DNA): TGTGCCAGCGTCCGGGATTCCCCGAGCAATCAGCCCCAGCATTTT.

The chain joins TRBV19 to TRBJ1-1; D may be TRBD1 (5 bases). The length of the CDR3 is 16 residues. Germline V gives CDR1 LNHDA, CDR2 SQIVND (reference sequence). V was shortened by 3 bases and J by 4 bases, with 18 bases between the two germline ends. CDR3 region: CASSMRRIFQGTEAFF. As DNA, the CDR3 is TGTGCCAGTAGTATGAGGCGGATATTTCAGGGCACTGAAGCTTTCTTT.

The CDR3 loop reads CASSTRGTGLRNEQFF. CDR3 in DNA: TGTGCCAGCAGCACCCGCGGGACTGGTTTGAGGAATGAGCAGTTCTTC. The chain employs TRBV9 and TRBJ2-1; weak D call: TRBD2 (6 bases). The CDR3 contains 16 residues. The germline V gene encodes CDR1 SGDLS and CDR2 YYNGEE. V shed 4 bases and J shed 7 bases, with 21 bases lying between them.

In regard to this clone: Within the sample, other DNA sequences also encode this same CDR3. The J gene is TRBJ1-1, the V gene TRBV6-1; 8 bases match TRBD1. This CDR3 spans 14 amino acids. Germline V CDR1 and CDR2: MNHNS, SASEGT. Trimming cost V 2 bases and J 5 bases; bases outside gene matches: 4. Written as DNA, the CDR3 is TGTGCCAGCAGTGAACAGGGGGCAAGAACTGAAGCTTTCTTT. Its protein product is CASSEQGARTEAFF.

This chain connects TRBV3-1 (or the pseudogene TRBV3-2) to TRBJ1-2; no firm D call. V was pared by 0 bases and J by 4 bases, with 9 bases between. Germline CDR1 and CDR2: LGHDT and YNNKEL (reference sequence). The CDR3 is 14 residues long. The CDR3 coding sequence is TGTGCCAGCAGCCAAGAGAACCACGGCTATGGCTACACCTTC. The encoded protein is CASSQENHGYGYTF.